Below, 2 T cell receptor beta chains from the same sample are listed, as sequenced in a study of T-cell memory formation after mild COVID-19. Each CDR3 protein gets one entry after TCRdb re-called the 5' RACE reads with MiXCR. The table lists 55,000 to 75,000 distinct CDR3 sequences, 25% to 35% of them singletons. The sequencing sample was made of PBMCs or a T cell subset sorted from them (not recorded which). Source of these receptors: a man aged 18 to 29 who had mild COVID-19 (a few samples of this study predate the infection). Cell type and time point are not known.

This clonotype occurred a few times. The CDR3, as DNA: TGTGCCAGCAGTCTTGGGACAGCCATGGGGACCCAGTACTTC. Its protein is CASSLGTAMGTQYF. The chain couples TRBV12-3 or TRBV12-4 to TRBJ2-5, with TRBD1 identical over 7 bases. The V and J ends lost 5 bases and 7 bases, in that order; junction bases with no gene match: 10. The length of the CDR3 is 14 residues.

In this sample, this clonotype turned up a few times. The genes are TRBV7-2 and TRBJ2-1; no reliable D call. The CDR3 length is 13 residues. The V gene lost 8 bases and the J gene lost 5 bases, with 13 bases spanning the gap. CDR1 and CDR2 (germline): SGHTA, FQGNSA. CDR3 bases: TGTGCCAGCGTAGATGGCCTCCACAATGAGCAGTTCTTC. Its translation is CASVDGLHNEQFF.